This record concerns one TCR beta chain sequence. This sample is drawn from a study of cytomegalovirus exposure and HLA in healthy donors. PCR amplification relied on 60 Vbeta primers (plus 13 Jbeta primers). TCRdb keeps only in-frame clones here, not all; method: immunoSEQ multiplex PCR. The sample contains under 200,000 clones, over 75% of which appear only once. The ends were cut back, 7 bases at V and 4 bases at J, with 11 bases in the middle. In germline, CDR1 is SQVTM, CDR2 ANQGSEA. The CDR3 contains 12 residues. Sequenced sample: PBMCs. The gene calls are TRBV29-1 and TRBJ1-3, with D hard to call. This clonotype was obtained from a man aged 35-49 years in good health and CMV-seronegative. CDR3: CSAILLGNTIYF. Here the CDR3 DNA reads TGCAGCGCCATACTACTGGGAAACACCATATATTTT.